This T cell receptor (beta chain) was obtained from a study of radiotherapy plus CTLA-4 blockade in lung cancer. Study background: Among patients, under 20% showed objective responses, and around 30% had disease control. Findings and limits, study-wide: Radiotherapy plus ipilimumab was followed by expansion in blood of tumor-derived TCR clones. Among reported predictors of response, early blood T cell clone dynamics with interferon-beta performed best.

The table came from immunoSEQ multiplex PCR; TCRdb's copy has only in-frame clones and leaves some out. The table shows about 45,000 clones, with roughly 67% occurring only once. Germline V CDR1 and CDR2: MDHEN, SYDVKM. The CDR3 is made up of 16 amino acids. The ends lost 4 bases at V and 4 bases at J; junction bases unmatched: 12. Points on this clone: Its specificity is unknown.

Those with chemo-refractory metastatic non-small-cell lung cancer were treated with focal radiation combined with CTLA-4 blockade using ipilimumab. This receptor was taken from a human donor with non-small cell lung cancer who had a partial response to radiotherapy plus ipilimumab. The chain couples TRBV28 to TRBJ1-2; TRBD1 agrees at 7 bases. Sequenced material: peripheral blood, taken from a patient treated with radiotherapy plus ipilimumab. In DNA, the CDR3 is TGTGCCAGCAGTTCATCACAGGGGATGGGGACCTATGGCTACACCTTC. Translated, it gives CASSSSQGMGTYGYTF.